The present entry profiles one T cell receptor (beta chain) with its context. This clone showed up just once. This clone's antigen is unknown. No base quality information exists; no much larger clone differs at one position. This entry comes from a study of T cell responses to AZD1222 COVID-19 vaccine (TCRdb year 2021). Concerning the study at large: AZD1222 recipients given second doses at about 4 weeks or at about 12 weeks were pooled, since spike-specific TCR depth and breadth were not found to differ between the two schedules. TCR sequencing was performed for 230 to 250 trial participants, of whom about 200 were given two doses of AZD1222 and roughly 25 were given two doses of MenACWY control vaccine. Trial participants were enrolled by age into subgroups of 18-55, 56-69 and 70-plus years, and about 150, 27 and 61 TCR-sequenced participants, respectively, were included in these subgroups. What the study reported, not specific to this receptor: In the small 56-69-year group, the increase in depth fell short of significance, most likely because of low power. Reportedly, close to half of the unique spike-specific TCRs recognized epitopes lying outside the regions that are mutated in the B.1.351 and B.1.1.7 variants. After two AZD1222 doses, spike-specific TCR breadth and depth were significantly higher than at day 0 and than in MenACWY recipients. Only six or seven AZD1222 recipients were SARS-CoV-2 seropositive at baseline, limiting conclusions about previously exposed vaccinees. Participants were mostly white British and included more females than males, and it was suggested by the authors that clonal diversity may have been underestimated. Because no day 14 peak-response samples were available, repertoires were characterized only after the peak T cell response. The whole spike protein was spanned by vaccine-associated CD4 TCRs, and dominant responses were seen in regions 160-218 and 743-854.

The CDR3 regions of human TCRbeta chains were analyzed by immunosequencing. In the authors' own workflow: TCRs in the repertoires were matched against a reference library of SARS-CoV-2-specific TCRs that had been generated with the MIRA antigen-specificity platform. Breadth was defined as the fraction of unique TCRs that were SARS-CoV-2-associated. Depth was defined as the fraction of total T cells that were SARS-CoV-2-associated. Using the MIRA data, each spike-specific TCR was assigned both to the spike region to which the TCR was reactive and to a CD4 or CD8 class. Log10-transformed breadth and depth values were compared by one-way ANOVA with Sidak's multiple comparisons tests. TCRdb holds this immuneACCESS table with in-frame rearrangements only. Some clones are missing; in checked studies, unresolved V genes explain under half, and the rest has no known cause. D and trimming were read from the DNA, whereas the V and J calls and clone size are those reported in that table. This sample gives approximately 100,000 clones in total; approximately 90% of them show up just once. Of the sample, around 20% is held by the ten largest clones.

Trimming costs V 8 bases and J 13 bases, and their ends lie 18 bases apart. Counted from cysteine to phenylalanine, this CDR3 has 13 amino acids. The DNA shown is the 39-base CDR3, in frame from base 1. The germline V gene supplies CDR1 SNHLY and CDR2 FYNNEI. The sample's time point label, decoded: baseline before first vaccination. Vaccinee samples were obtained from the UK trials COV001 and COV002, which included a single-blind randomized controlled phase 2/3 trial of AZD1222 (ChAdOx1 nCoV-19) in healthy adults. For TCRbeta chain sequencing, PBMC samples from trial participants were taken at day 0 and at day 28 after the second dose.

In this chain, TRBV2 is recombined with TRBJ1-6; no confident D gene assignment can be made. Sequences were derived from peripheral blood, sampled on day 0 of AZD1222 vaccination. This sequence was found in an adult in good health. The DNA reads TGTGCCAGCGCTCCCGAGGGTCTAATCCCCCTCCACTTT. This sequence encodes CASAPEGLIPLHF.